One T cell receptor beta chain is described in this entry. The data belong to a study of blood T cell repertoires in COVID-19. Study summary: Whether acute or convalescent, the COVID-19 samples came from the United States, Italy and Spain.

The V and J ends lost 7 bases and 1 base, in that order; junction bases with no gene match: 6. There are 15 residues in the CDR3. In germline, CDR1 is MDHEN, CDR2 SYDVKM. TCRdb keeps only in-frame clones here, not all; method: immunoSEQ multiplex PCR. The sample lists roughly 76,000 clones; around nine tenths were seen once. The V and J genes are TRBV28 and TRBJ2-7; 11 bases match TRBD2. The clonotype originates from a man in his 70s with active or convalescent COVID-19. Sample: peripheral blood. The DNA of the CDR3 is TGTGCCAGCATTTCTGGGACTAGCGGTTCCTACGAGCAGTACTTC. Its protein product is CASISGTSGSYEQYF.